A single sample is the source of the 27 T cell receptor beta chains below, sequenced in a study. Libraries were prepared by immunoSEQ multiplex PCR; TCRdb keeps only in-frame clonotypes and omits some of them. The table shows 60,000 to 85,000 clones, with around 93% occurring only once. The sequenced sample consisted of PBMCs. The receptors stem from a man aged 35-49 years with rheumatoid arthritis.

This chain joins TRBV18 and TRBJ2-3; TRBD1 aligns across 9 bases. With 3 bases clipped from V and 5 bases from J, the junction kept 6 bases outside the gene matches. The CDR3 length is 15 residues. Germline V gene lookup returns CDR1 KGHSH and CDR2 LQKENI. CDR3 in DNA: TGTGCCAGCTCACCTAGGACAGGGGTGGGAGATACGCAGTATTTT. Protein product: CASSPRTGVGDTQYF.

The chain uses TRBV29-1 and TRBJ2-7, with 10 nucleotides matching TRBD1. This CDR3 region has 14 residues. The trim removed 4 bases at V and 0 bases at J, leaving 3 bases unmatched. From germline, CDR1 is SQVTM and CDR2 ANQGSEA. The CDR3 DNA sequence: TGCAGCGTTGGGGACAGGGGAATCTCCTACGAGCAGTACTTC. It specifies CSVGDRGISYEQYF.

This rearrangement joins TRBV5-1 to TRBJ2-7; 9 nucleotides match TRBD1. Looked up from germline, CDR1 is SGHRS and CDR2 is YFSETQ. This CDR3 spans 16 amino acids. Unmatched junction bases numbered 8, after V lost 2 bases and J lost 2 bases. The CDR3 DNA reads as TGCGCCAGCAGCTTTCTCGCGGGACAGGGAACCTACGAGCAGTACTTC. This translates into CASSFLAGQGTYEQYF.

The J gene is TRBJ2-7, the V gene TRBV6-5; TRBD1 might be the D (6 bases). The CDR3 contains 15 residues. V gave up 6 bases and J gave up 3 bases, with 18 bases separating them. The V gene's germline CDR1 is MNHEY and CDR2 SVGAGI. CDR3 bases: TGTGCCAGCAGGGGAACAGGGCCGAAGGGCTACGAGCAGTACTTC. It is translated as CASRGTGPKGYEQYF.

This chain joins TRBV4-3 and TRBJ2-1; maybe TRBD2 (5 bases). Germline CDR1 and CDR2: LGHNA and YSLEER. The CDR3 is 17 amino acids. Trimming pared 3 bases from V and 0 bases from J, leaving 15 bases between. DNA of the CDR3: TGCGCCAGCAGCCAGACCAGCGGCACTAGCTCCTACAATGAGCAGTTCTTC. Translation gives CASSQTSGTSSYNEQFF.

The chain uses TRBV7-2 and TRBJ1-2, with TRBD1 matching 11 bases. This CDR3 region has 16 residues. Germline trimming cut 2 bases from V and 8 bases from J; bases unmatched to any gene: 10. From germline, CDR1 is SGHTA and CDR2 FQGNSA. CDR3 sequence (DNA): TGTGCCAGCAGCTTATCTCGCGGACAGGGGGCGCTGGGCTACACCTTC. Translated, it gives CASSLSRGQGALGYTF.

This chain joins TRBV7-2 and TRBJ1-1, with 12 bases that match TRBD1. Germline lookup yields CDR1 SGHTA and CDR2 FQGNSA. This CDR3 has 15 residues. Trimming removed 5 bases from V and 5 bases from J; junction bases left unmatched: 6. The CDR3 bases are TGTGCCAGCAGCCCCGGGACAGGGGGCTGGACTGAAGCTTTCTTT. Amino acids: CASSPGTGGWTEAFF.

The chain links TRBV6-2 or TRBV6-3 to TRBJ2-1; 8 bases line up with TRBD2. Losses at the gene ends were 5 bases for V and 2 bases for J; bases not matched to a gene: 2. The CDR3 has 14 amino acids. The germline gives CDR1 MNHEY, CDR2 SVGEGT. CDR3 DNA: TGTGCCAGCAGTCCGGGACTAGCCTACAATGAGCAGTTCTTC. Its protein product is CASSPGLAYNEQFF.

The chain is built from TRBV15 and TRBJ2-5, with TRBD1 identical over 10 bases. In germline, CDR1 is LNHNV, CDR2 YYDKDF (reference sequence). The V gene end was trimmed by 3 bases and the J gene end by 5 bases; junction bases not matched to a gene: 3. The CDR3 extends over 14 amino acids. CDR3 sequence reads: CATSRTGGKETQYF. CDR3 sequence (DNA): TGTGCCACCAGCAGGACAGGGGGCAAGGAGACCCAGTACTTC.

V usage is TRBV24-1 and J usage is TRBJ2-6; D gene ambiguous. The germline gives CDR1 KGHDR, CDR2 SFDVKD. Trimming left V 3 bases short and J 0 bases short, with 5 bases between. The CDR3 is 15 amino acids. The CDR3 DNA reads TGTGCCACCAGTGATCCCTCCTCTGGGGCCAACGTCCTGACTTTC. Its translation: CATSDPSSGANVLTF.

The CDR3 loop is CASSSLPGTTWRDTQYF. For the CDR3, the DNA is TGTGCCAGCAGCTCCCTTCCTGGGACCACCTGGCGAGATACGCAGTATTTT. V gene TRBV7-9 combines with J gene TRBJ2-3; D assignment may be TRBD1 or TRBD2 (5 bases each). Between the trimmed V and J ends, which lost 4 bases and 5 bases, there was a span of 22 bases. The germline V gene has CDR1 SEHNR and CDR2 FQNEAQ (reference sequence). The CDR3 spans 17 residues.

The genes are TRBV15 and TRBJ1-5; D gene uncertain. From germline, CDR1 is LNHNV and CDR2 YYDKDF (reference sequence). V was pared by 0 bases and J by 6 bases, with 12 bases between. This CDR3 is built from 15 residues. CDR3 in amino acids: CATSRDQGGSQPQHF. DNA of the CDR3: TGTGCCACCAGCAGAGATCAAGGTGGTTCTCAGCCCCAGCATTTT. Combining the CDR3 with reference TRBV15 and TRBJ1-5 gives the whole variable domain DAMVIQNPRYQVTQFGKPVTLSCSQTLNHNVMYWYQQKSSQAPKLLFHYYDKDFNNEADTPDNFQSRRPNTSFCFLDIRSPGLGDTAMYLCATSRDQGGSQPQHFGDGTRLSIL.

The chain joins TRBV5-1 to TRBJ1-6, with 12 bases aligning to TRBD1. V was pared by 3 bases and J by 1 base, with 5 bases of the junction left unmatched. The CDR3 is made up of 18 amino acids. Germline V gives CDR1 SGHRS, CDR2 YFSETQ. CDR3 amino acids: CASSSGQGAISYNSPLHF. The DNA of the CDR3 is TGCGCCAGCAGCTCGGGACAGGGGGCTATATCCTATAATTCACCCCTCCACTTT.

The DNA of the CDR3 is TGTGCCAGCAGTTTAGAGACTAATACGCAGTATTTT. Encoded protein: CASSLETNTQYF. The V and J genes are TRBV12-3 or TRBV12-4 and TRBJ2-3; TRBD2 might be the D (5 bases). This CDR3 region has 12 residues. Trimming removed 1 base from V and 7 bases from J, with 6 bases in between.

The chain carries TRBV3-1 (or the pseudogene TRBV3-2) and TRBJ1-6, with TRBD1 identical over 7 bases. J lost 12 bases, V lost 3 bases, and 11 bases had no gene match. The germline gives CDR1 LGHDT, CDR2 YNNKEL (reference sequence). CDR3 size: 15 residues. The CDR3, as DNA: TGTGCCAGCAGCCATGGGACAGTTACCTCCAAACCCCTCCACTTT. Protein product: CASSHGTVTSKPLHF.

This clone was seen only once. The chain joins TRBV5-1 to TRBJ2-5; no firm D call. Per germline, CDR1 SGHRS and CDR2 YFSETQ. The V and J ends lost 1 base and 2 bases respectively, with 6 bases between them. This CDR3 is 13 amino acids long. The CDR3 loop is CASSLRQQETQYF. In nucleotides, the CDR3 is TGCGCCAGCAGCTTGCGGCAGCAAGAGACCCAGTACTTC. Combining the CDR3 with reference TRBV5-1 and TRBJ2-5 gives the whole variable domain KAGVTQTPRYLIKTRGQQVTLSCSPISGHRSVSWYQQTPGQGLQFLFEYFSETQRNKGNFPGRFSGRQFSNSRSEMNVSTLELGDSALYLCASSLRQQETQYFGPGTRLLVL.

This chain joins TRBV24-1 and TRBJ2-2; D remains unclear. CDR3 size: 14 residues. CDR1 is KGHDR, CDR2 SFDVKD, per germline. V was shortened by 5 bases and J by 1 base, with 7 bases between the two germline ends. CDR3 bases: TGTGCCACCAGTGTGGCTAAGAACACCGGGGAGCTGTTTTTT. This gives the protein CATSVAKNTGELFF.

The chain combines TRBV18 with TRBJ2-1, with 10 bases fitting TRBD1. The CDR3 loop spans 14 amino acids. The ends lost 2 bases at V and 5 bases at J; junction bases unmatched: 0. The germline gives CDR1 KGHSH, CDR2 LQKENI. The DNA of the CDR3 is TGTGCCAGCTCACCAGGGACAGGGGACAATGAGCAGTTCTTC. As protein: CASSPGTGDNEQFF.

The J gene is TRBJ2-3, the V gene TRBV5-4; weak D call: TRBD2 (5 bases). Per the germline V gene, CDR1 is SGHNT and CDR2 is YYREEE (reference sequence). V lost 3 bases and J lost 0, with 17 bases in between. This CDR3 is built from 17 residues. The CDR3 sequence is CASSSFGLAPSTDTQYF. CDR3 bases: TGTGCCAGCAGCTCGTTCGGGCTAGCTCCTAGCACAGATACGCAGTATTTT. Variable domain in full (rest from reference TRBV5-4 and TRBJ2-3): ETGVTQSPTHLIKTRGQQVTLRCSSQSGHNTVSWYQQALGQGPQFIFQYYREEENGRGNFPPRFSGLQFPNYSSELNVNALELDDSALYLCASSSFGLAPSTDTQYFGPGTRLTVL.

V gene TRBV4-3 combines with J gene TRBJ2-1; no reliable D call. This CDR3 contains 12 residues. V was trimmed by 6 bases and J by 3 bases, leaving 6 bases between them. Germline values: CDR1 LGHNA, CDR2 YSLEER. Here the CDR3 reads CASSPGYNEQFF. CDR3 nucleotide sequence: TGCGCCAGCAGTCCAGGCTACAATGAGCAGTTCTTC.

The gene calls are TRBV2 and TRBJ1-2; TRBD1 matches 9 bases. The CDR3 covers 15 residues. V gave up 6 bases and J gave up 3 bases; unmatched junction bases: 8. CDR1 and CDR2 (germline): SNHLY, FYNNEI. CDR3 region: CASSPGQGNYYGYTF. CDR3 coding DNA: TGTGCCAGCAGCCCCGGACAGGGGAATTACTATGGCTACACCTTC.

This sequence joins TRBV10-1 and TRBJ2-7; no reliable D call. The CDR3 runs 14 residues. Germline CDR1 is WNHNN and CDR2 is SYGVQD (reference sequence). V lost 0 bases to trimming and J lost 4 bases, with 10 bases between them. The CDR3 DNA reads TGCGCCAGCAGTGAGTCTGCAGGACCTTACGAGCAGTACTTC. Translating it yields CASSESAGPYEQYF.

The DNA for the CDR3 is TGCAGCGTTGAAGGGGGCAGGGTGAGCTATGGCTACACCTTC. Its protein product is CSVEGGRVSYGYTF. The V and J genes are TRBV29-1 and TRBJ1-2, with D possibly matching TRBD1 (5 bases). This CDR3 contains 14 residues. Germline V lookup: CDR1 SQVTM, CDR2 ANQGSEA. V was clipped by 1 base and J by 4 bases, with 13 bases between them. Full variable domain (remainder filled in from reference TRBV29-1 and TRBJ1-2): SAVISQKPSRDICQRGTSLTIQCQVDSQVTMMFWYRQQPGQSLTLIATANQGSEATYESGFVIDKFPISRPNLTFSTLTVSNMSPEDSSIYLCSVEGGRVSYGYTFGSGTRLTVV.

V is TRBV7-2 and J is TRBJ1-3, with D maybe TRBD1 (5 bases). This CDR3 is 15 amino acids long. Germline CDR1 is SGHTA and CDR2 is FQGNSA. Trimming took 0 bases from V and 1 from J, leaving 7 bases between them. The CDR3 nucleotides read TGTGCCAGCAGCTTAGCCAGGGTATCTGGAAACACCATATATTTT. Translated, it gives CASSLARVSGNTIYF.

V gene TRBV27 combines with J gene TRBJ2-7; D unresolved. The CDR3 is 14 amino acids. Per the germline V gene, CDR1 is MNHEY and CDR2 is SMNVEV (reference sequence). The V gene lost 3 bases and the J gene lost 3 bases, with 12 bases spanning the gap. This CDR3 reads CASSFGNGDYEQYF. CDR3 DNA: TGTGCCAGCAGTTTTGGGAACGGAGACTACGAGCAGTACTTC.

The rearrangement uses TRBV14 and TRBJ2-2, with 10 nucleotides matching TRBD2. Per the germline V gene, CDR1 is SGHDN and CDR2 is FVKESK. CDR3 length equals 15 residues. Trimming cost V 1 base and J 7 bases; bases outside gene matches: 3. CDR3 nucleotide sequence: TGTGCCAGCAGCCAAGTAGCGGGAGGTATCGGGGAGCTGTTTTTT. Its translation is CASSQVAGGIGELFF.

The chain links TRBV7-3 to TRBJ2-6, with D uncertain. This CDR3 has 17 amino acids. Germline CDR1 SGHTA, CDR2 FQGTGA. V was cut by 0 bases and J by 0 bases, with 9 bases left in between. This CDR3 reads CASSLTLGHSGANVLTF. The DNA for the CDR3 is TGTGCCAGCAGCTTAACGCTGGGCCACTCTGGGGCCAACGTCCTGACTTTC.